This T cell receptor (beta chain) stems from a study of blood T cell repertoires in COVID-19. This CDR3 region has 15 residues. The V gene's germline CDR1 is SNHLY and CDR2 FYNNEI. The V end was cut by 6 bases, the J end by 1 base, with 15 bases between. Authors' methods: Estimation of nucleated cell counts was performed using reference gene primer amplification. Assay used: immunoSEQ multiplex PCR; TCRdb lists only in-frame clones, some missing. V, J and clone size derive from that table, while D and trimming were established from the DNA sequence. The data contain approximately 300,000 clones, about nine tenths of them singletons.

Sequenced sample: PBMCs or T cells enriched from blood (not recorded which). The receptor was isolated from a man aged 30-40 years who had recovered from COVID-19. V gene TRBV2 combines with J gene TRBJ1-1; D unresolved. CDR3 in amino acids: CASSPRGSENTEAFF. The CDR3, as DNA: TGTGCCAGCAGCCCGAGAGGATCGGAGAACACTGAAGCTTTCTTT.